This T cell receptor (beta chain) was identified during a study of cytomegalovirus exposure and HLA in healthy donors. For the study at large: Researchers previously reported finding 90 million to 130 million unique TCR beta sequences from 170 million or so T cells.

Study-level findings and limits: Some V segments, including TRBV6-2 and TRBV6-3, were excluded as indistinguishable. The study had only CMV serostatus as immune exposure information.

In the PCR, 60 Vbeta and 13 Jbeta primers were used. How the authors handled the data: Later, 65 million to 90 million unique TCR beta chains were counted in an analysis, and roughly 11 million of them were shared. Here immunoSEQ multiplex PCR was the method, and the copy in TCRdb shows in-frame clones only, minus some. The V and J calls and clone size come from that table; D and trimming were worked out from the DNA. The top ten clones hold approximately 5.5% of a sample with just under 45,000 clones, around 56% of them seen once. This clone was seen a handful of times. Its specificity is unknown. Germline trimming cut 5 bases from V and 2 bases from J; bases unmatched to any gene: 5. Germline lookup yields CDR1 SGHVS and CDR2 FNYEAQ. The CDR3 loop spans 14 amino acids.

The receptor comes from a man between 60 and 75 years old in good health and CMV-seronegative. The genes are TRBV7-6 and TRBJ1-1, with 7 bases aligning to TRBD1. Sequenced: PBMCs. CDR3 coding DNA: TGTGCCAGCAGCACGGGACAGAGTAACACTGAAGCTTTCTTT. Its protein product is CASSTGQSNTEAFF.